A single TCR beta chain is shown here with its context. This CDR3 spans 14 amino acids. Germline V gives CDR1 MNHNY, CDR2 SVGAGI (reference sequence). V lost 6 bases and J lost 3, with 14 bases in between. These data come from a study of OX40 agonist ivuxolimab in advanced cancers. Clones were read by immunoSEQ multiplex PCR, and TCRdb kept only the in-frame ones, dropping some. The data contain about 80,000 clones, 65% to 85% of them seen just once; the ten biggest clones take up about 0.76%. This clonotype was obtained from an adult with an advanced solid tumor such as melanoma, head and neck, liver or kidney cancer. V is TRBV6-6 and J is TRBJ1-1; TRBD1 is a possible D gene (6 bases). The specimen was CD4+ or CD8+ T cells sorted from blood, collected in a trial of the OX40 agonist ivuxolimab. The CDR3 bases are TGTGCCAGCAGCTCTACAGGGTTTTACACTGAAGCTTTCTTT. This gives the protein CASSSTGFYTEAFF.